The subject of this entry is one T cell receptor beta chain. The antigen remains undetermined. Data came from immunoSEQ multiplex PCR; TCRdb stores just in-frame clones and leaves some out. Of 150,000 to 200,000 clones in the sample, more than 85% are singletons; the top ten hold 0.7% to 0.9%. The data were obtained in a study of T cell responses to AZD1222 COVID-19 vaccine. Study findings and constraints: The number of AZD1222 recipients seropositive at baseline was only five or six.

The V end was cut by 0 bases, the J end by 5 bases, with 14 bases between. The CDR3 has 16 amino acids. Germline assignment: CDR1 MNHEY and CDR2 SVGAGI. The chain joins TRBV6-5 to TRBJ1-3; D is ambiguous. The material was peripheral blood, obtained on day 0 of AZD1222 vaccination. The sequence derives from an adult in good health. For the CDR3, the DNA is TGTGCCAGCAGTTACTCGGGCAGGTTAGATCGAAACACCATATATTTT. Translation gives CASSYSGRLDRNTIYF.